These 9 T cell receptor beta chains were sequenced from one sample in a study of beta chain features in type 1 diabetes. Overall study findings and caveats: Type 1 diabetes patients had TCRB CDR3s that were shorter (moderately but significantly so) in all four CD4+ subsets.

These TCRs' antigens remain unknown. As every portion of the isolated RNA was reverse transcribed, the sequencing read expressed TCRB transcripts. Assay used: immunoSEQ multiplex PCR; TCRdb lists only in-frame clones, some missing. Here the sample spans roughly 150,000 clones, approximately 10% being singletons. Sequenced sample: central memory CD4+ T cells from blood. The origin of the receptors is a man between 25 and 39 years old with type 1 diabetes.

This chain joins TRBV10-3 and TRBJ1-5; a possible D gene is TRBD1 (5 bases). Per germline, CDR1 ENHRY and CDR2 SYGVKD. V was cut by 5 bases and J by 7 bases, with 12 bases left in between. This CDR3 has 13 residues. Here the CDR3 DNA reads TGTGCCATCAGTCCGCTTGGGGGGCAGCCCCAGCATTTT. It is translated as CAISPLGGQPQHF.

This clone turned up a few times. V is TRBV7-3 and J is TRBJ2-5, with TRBD2 matching 9 bases. Germline V gives CDR1 SGHTA, CDR2 FQGTGA. J gave up 1 base and V 2 bases, and 2 bases lay outside the gene matches. CDR3 length: 15 amino acids. CDR3 sequence (DNA): TGTGCCAGCAGCTTACGCGGGAGGGCCCAAGAGACCCAGTACTTC. Translated, it gives CASSLRGRAQETQYF.

This clone was observed a handful of times. The chain joins TRBV4-2 to TRBJ2-1; 8 bases map to TRBD1. V gave up 5 bases and J gave up 1 base; unmatched junction bases: 7. The CDR3 loop spans 16 amino acids. Per germline, CDR1 LGHNA and CDR2 YNFKEQ. Written as DNA, the CDR3 is TGTGCCAGCAGCAAAAATACAGGGGGTTCCTACAATGAGCAGTTCTTC. Residues: CASSKNTGGSYNEQFF.

This clone was counted a few times. CDR3 coding DNA: TGCGCCAGCAGCACACGGACAGGGGGCTCCTACAATGAGCAGTTCTTC. Its translation: CASSTRTGGSYNEQFF. The chain joins TRBV5-1 to TRBJ2-1; 10 nucleotides line up with TRBD1. The germline V gene has CDR1 SGHRS and CDR2 YFSETQ. The CDR3 has 16 amino acids. The junction had 4 bases not matched to a gene; V was cut back by 4 bases and J by 0 bases.

The chain is built from TRBV7-7 and TRBJ2-3; D is ambiguous. Germline CDR1 is SSHAT and CDR2 is FNYEAQ (reference sequence). The CDR3 length is 13 residues. V shed 3 bases and J shed 4 bases, with 8 bases lying between them. The CDR3 reads CASSLRRADTQYF. The CDR3 nucleotides read TGTGCCAGCAGCTTGAGGCGCGCAGATACGCAGTATTTT.

This clone was picked up a small number of times. The V and J genes are TRBV5-1 and TRBJ2-7; D is unresolved. Germline CDR1 reads SGHRS; CDR2 reads YFSETQ. The CDR3 has 11 amino acids. The ends were cut back, 1 base at V and 5 bases at J, with 4 bases in the middle. The CDR3 nucleotides are TGCGCCAGCAGCTTGAACAACGAGCAGTACTTC. This translates into CASSLNNEQYF. Together with reference TRBV5-1 and TRBJ2-7, the CDR3 gives the full variable domain: KAGVTQTPRYLIKTRGQQVTLSCSPISGHRSVSWYQQTPGQGLQFLFEYFSETQRNKGNFPGRFSGRQFSNSRSEMNVSTLELGDSALYLCASSLNNEQYFGPGTRLTVT.

The rearrangement links TRBV5-4 to TRBJ2-1, with a possible D match to TRBD2 (5 bases). This CDR3 comprises 12 residues. The V and J ends lost 4 bases and 9 bases respectively, with 11 bases between them. Germline CDR1 SGHNT, CDR2 YYREEE (reference sequence). CDR3 in DNA: TGTGCCAGCAGCCCTAGCTCAGGTGAGCAGTTCTTC. Translated, it gives CASSPSSGEQFF.

This clone occurred a few times. This chain links TRBV28 with TRBJ1-5; D is unresolved. Per the germline V gene, CDR1 is MDHEN and CDR2 is SYDVKM. The CDR3 is 15 amino acids. Trimming removed 6 bases at V and 0 bases at J, with 12 bases between. CDR3 in amino acids: CASRYTRYSNQPQHF. As DNA, the CDR3 is TGTGCCAGCAGATATACCCGGTATAGCAATCAGCCCCAGCATTTT.

V is TRBV7-9 and J is TRBJ2-7, with a weak D call TRBD2 (5 bases). V was clipped by 4 bases and J by 0 bases, with 10 bases between them. The CDR3 covers 14 residues. CDR1 is SEHNR, CDR2 FQNEAQ, per germline (reference sequence). For the CDR3, the DNA is TGTGCCAGCAGCTCTCAGACTAACTCCTACGAGCAGTACTTC. Translated, it gives CASSSQTNSYEQYF.